Listed here are 27 T cell receptor beta chains from one sample, sequenced in a study of technical replicates of blood from a few donors. The data were produced by immunoSEQ multiplex PCR, yet TCRdb's version contains in-frame clones alone and is incomplete. The sample lists about 15,000 clones, around 87% occurring once. The sequenced sample consisted of PBMCs. Receptors originate from a human donor in good health.

The chain has TRBV5-1 and TRBJ1-2; D unclear. Per the germline V gene, CDR1 is SGHRS and CDR2 is YFSETQ. With 7 bases removed from V and 4 bases from J, the gap between germline ends came to 14 bases. The CDR3 extends over 13 amino acids. For the CDR3, the DNA is TGCGCCAGCCGTCTAGCGGCACTCTATGGCTACACCTTC. Residues: CASRLAALYGYTF. The full variable domain, with the rest looked up from reference TRBV5-1 and TRBJ1-2, is KAGVTQTPRYLIKTRGQQVTLSCSPISGHRSVSWYQQTPGQGLQFLFEYFSETQRNKGNFPGRFSGRQFSNSRSEMNVSTLELGDSALYLCASRLAALYGYTFGSGTRLTVV.

The V call is TRBV5-5, the J call TRBJ1-1, with 8 bases lining up with TRBD1. With V trimmed by 4 bases and J by 3 bases, 2 bases remained unmatched. The CDR3 has 13 amino acids. Germline assignment: CDR1 SGHKS and CDR2 YYEKEE (reference sequence). The CDR3 sequence: CASSLDRDTEAFF. CDR3 in DNA: TGTGCCAGCAGCCTGGACAGGGACACTGAAGCTTTCTTT.

This chain uses TRBV5-4 with TRBJ1-1; D not certain. The CDR3 has 15 residues. Germline V CDR1 and CDR2: SGHNT, YYREEE (reference sequence). V was clipped by 0 bases and J by 4 bases, with 13 bases between them. The chain's CDR3 is CASSLDGRPGTEAFF. Here the CDR3 DNA reads TGTGCCAGCAGCTTGGACGGCAGACCGGGCACTGAAGCTTTCTTT.

A single count supports this clone. The chain couples TRBV5-1 to TRBJ2-1, with 7 bases that match TRBD1. Germline V gene lookup returns CDR1 SGHRS and CDR2 YFSETQ. The CDR3 sequence is 15 residues long. The trim removed 5 bases at V and 0 bases at J, leaving 5 bases unmatched. This chain's CDR3 is CASRGGSSSYNEQFF. The CDR3 DNA sequence: TGCGCCAGCAGAGGGGGCTCAAGCTCCTACAATGAGCAGTTCTTC.

The rearrangement links TRBV7-9 to TRBJ2-1; 10 bases map to TRBD2. This CDR3 contains 15 residues. The junction had 11 bases not matched to a gene; V was cut back by 6 bases and J by 9 bases. In germline, CDR1 is SEHNR, CDR2 FQNEAQ (reference sequence). CDR3 bases: TGTGCCAGCAGTCCGGACCCTAGCGGGAGCGGTGAGCAGTTCTTC. It specifies CASSPDPSGSGEQFF.

This chain joins TRBV30 and TRBJ1-5; D unclear. The CDR3 consists of 13 residues. In germline, CDR1 is GTSNPN, CDR2 SVGIG (reference sequence). Trimming left V 2 bases short and J 1 base short, with 6 bases between. CDR3 protein: CAWSLLSNQPQHF. The CDR3, as DNA: TGTGCCTGGAGTTTATTGAGCAATCAGCCCCAGCATTTT.

The rearrangement joins TRBV27 to TRBJ1-1, with a possible D match to TRBD1 (6 bases). The germline CDR1 and CDR2 sequences are MNHEY and SMNVEV (reference sequence). With 6 bases removed from V and 1 base from J, the gap between germline ends came to 6 bases. The CDR3 contains 12 residues. In DNA, the CDR3 is TGTGCCAGCAGACAGGGGAACACTGAAGCTTTCTTT. Its protein is CASRQGNTEAFF.

This chain joins TRBV6-5 and TRBJ1-5, with TRBD1 matching 8 bases. CDR3 size: 14 residues. V was pared by 5 bases and J by 6 bases, with 6 bases of the junction left unmatched. Germline CDR1 is MNHEY and CDR2 is SVGAGI. The CDR3 here is CASSPDRGGQPQHF. CDR3 sequence (DNA): TGTGCCAGCAGTCCAGACAGGGGAGGTCAGCCCCAGCATTTT.

The table lists this clone with a few counts. The chain is built from TRBV11-2 and TRBJ2-7; 9 bases match TRBD1. The V segment lost 3 bases and the J segment 4 bases; nucleotides outside the gene matches: 4. The germline V gene has CDR1 SGHAT and CDR2 FQNNGV. The CDR3 is 14 residues long. Here the CDR3 reads CASSFGTGPYEQYF. The DNA for the CDR3 is TGTGCCAGCAGCTTTGGGACAGGGCCTTACGAGCAGTACTTC.

In this sample, this clone turned up once. The chain joins TRBV5-1 to TRBJ2-7; D not certain. This CDR3 region has 14 residues. With 4 bases removed from V and 2 bases from J, the gap between germline ends came to 13 bases. CDR1 SGHRS and CDR2 YFSETQ come from the germline V gene. The CDR3 loop reads CASSLSEKPYEQYF. For the CDR3, the DNA is TGCGCCAGCAGCCTGTCAGAAAAACCCTACGAGCAGTACTTC.

The rearrangement links TRBV19 to TRBJ2-4, with a weak D call TRBD1 (6 bases). CDR3 length: 11 residues. V gave up 9 bases and J gave up 6 bases, with 9 bases separating them. Germline loops: CDR1 LNHDA, CDR2 SQIVND (reference sequence). The CDR3 loop reads CASRGGNIQYF. Here the CDR3 DNA reads TGTGCCAGCAGGGGTGGAAACATTCAGTACTTC. The whole variable domain, remainder taken from reference TRBV19 and TRBJ2-4, is DGGITQSPKYLFRKEGQNVTLSCEQNLNHDAMYWYRQDPGQGLRLIYYSQIVNDFQKGDIAEGYSVSREKKESFPLTVTSAQKNPTAFYLCASRGGNIQYFGAGTRLSVL.

This clone was found once. This rearrangement joins TRBV9 to TRBJ2-6; the D gene is possibly TRBD1 (6 bases). The length of the CDR3 is 17 residues. Trimming took off 0 bases at V and 0 bases at J, with 10 bases between the two ends. Germline CDR1 SGDLS, CDR2 YYNGEE. This chain's CDR3 is CASSVVSGASGANVLTF. In DNA, the CDR3 is TGTGCCAGCAGCGTAGTCTCAGGGGCCTCTGGGGCCAACGTCCTGACTTTC.

CDR3 amino acids: CASSPRGLVFDEQFF. For the CDR3, the DNA is TGTGCCAGCAGCCCCCGGGGACTAGTTTTCGATGAGCAGTTCTTC. V usage is TRBV9 and J usage is TRBJ2-1; 8 bases line up with TRBD2. Germline trimming cut 4 bases from V and 8 bases from J; bases unmatched to any gene: 11. Per germline, CDR1 SGDLS and CDR2 YYNGEE. The length of the CDR3 is 15 residues.

The CDR3 loop is CASSLSPGPSYEQYF. For the CDR3, the DNA is TGTGCCAGCAGCTTAAGCCCAGGGCCCTCCTACGAGCAGTACTTC. The chain couples TRBV11-2 to TRBJ2-7; maybe TRBD1 (5 bases). CDR3 size: 15 residues. V gave up 2 bases and J gave up 0 bases, with 11 bases separating them. Germline V gives CDR1 SGHAT, CDR2 FQNNGV.

V and J are TRBV29-1 and TRBJ2-5; 7 bases fit TRBD1. Germline assignment: CDR1 SQVTM and CDR2 ANQGSEA. The ends lost 7 bases at V and 0 bases at J; junction bases unmatched: 5. There are 13 residues in the CDR3. The CDR3: CSARGQNQETQYF. In DNA, the CDR3 is TGCAGCGCGAGGGGGCAGAACCAAGAGACCCAGTACTTC.

The rearrangement uses TRBV7-2 and TRBJ2-7, with a possible D match to TRBD2 (5 bases). Germline V CDR1 and CDR2: SGHTA, FQGNSA. Trimming took off 1 base at V and 5 bases at J, with 15 bases between the two ends. The CDR3 has 15 residues. The CDR3 sequence is CASSLVAEAVHEQYF. As DNA, the CDR3 is TGTGCCAGCAGCTTAGTAGCCGAAGCGGTCCACGAGCAGTACTTC.

The rearrangement links TRBV6-5 to TRBJ2-2; the D gene is possibly TRBD2 (5 bases). The ends were cut back, 6 bases at V and 3 bases at J, with 11 bases in the middle. This CDR3 has 14 residues. In germline, CDR1 is MNHEY, CDR2 SVGAGI. The DNA of the CDR3 is TGTGCCAGCAGGCGACTACGGGACACCGGGGAGCTGTTTTTT. This translates into CASRRLRDTGELFF.

The J gene is TRBJ1-2, the V gene TRBV9; possible D gene TRBD1, 5 bases. Germline V gene lookup returns CDR1 SGDLS and CDR2 YYNGEE. Trimming shortened V by 0 bases and J by 4 bases, and 22 bases separated the two germline ends. CDR3 size: 18 residues. The CDR3 nucleotides read TGTGCCAGCAGCGTAGACCCGCCTGACAGCCTTTCCTTCTATGGCTACACCTTC. Translation gives CASSVDPPDSLSFYGYTF. Full variable domain (outside the CDR3, taken from reference TRBV9 and TRBJ1-2): DSGVTQTPKHLITATGQRVTLRCSPRSGDLSVYWYQQSLDQGLQFLIQYYNGEERAKGNILERFSAQQFPDLHSELNLSSLELGDSALYFCASSVDPPDSLSFYGYTFGSGTRLTVV.

CDR3 amino acids: CASSEKREGSNTGELFF. The CDR3 DNA reads as TGTGCCAGCAGTGAAAAGCGGGAGGGGAGCAACACCGGGGAGCTGTTTTTT. The rearrangement links TRBV6-1 to TRBJ2-2; 10 bases fit TRBD2. CDR1 and CDR2 from the germline V gene are MNHNS and SASEGT. J gave up 2 bases and V 2 bases, and 5 bases lay outside the gene matches. The CDR3 length is 17 residues.

This rearrangement joins TRBV27 to TRBJ2-1, with no clear D. Looked up from germline, CDR1 is MNHEY and CDR2 is SMNVEV (reference sequence). V lost 0 bases to trimming and J lost 0 bases, with 9 bases between them. CDR3 length: 16 amino acids. The DNA for the CDR3 is TGTGCCAGCAGTTTATCGGCCACCCCCTCCTACAATGAGCAGTTCTTC. Translating gives CASSLSATPSYNEQFF.

This chain connects TRBV7-9 to TRBJ2-7; D remains ambiguous. Trimming cost V 2 bases and J 5 bases, with 7 bases left between them. The CDR3 runs to 12 residues. Germline CDR1 reads SEHNR; CDR2 reads FQNEAQ (reference sequence). The CDR3 loop reads CASSLIQDEQYF. The CDR3 DNA follows: TGTGCCAGCAGCTTAATTCAGGACGAGCAGTACTTC.

The V and J genes are TRBV11-3 and TRBJ2-7; the D is unclear. Germline V lookup: CDR1 SGHNT, CDR2 YENEEA. Deletions cut 5 bases from V and 4 bases from J, with 33 bases between. CDR3 length equals 20 residues. As DNA, the CDR3 is TGTGCCAGCAGCCCCACGACTGCGGCGGTGGCCCGGTTTTTCCAATACGAGCAGTACTTC. Its protein is CASSPTTAAVARFFQYEQYF. Variable domain in full (rest from reference TRBV11-3 and TRBJ2-7): EAGVVQSPRYKIIEKKQPVAFWCNPISGHNTLYWYLQNLGQGPELLIRYENEEAVDDSQLPKDRFSAERLKGVDSTLKIQPAELGDSAVYLCASSPTTAAVARFFQYEQYFGPGTRLTVT.

The V gene is TRBV11-2, the J gene TRBJ2-7; D might be TRBD2 (7 bases). This CDR3 comprises 17 residues. CDR1 and CDR2 from the germline V gene are SGHAT and FQNNGV. V dropped 1 base and J dropped 3 bases, with 19 bases sitting between them. The chain's CDR3 is CASSLGAGGPRRYEQYF. The CDR3 DNA reads as TGTGCCAGCAGCTTAGGTGCCGGGGGGCCTAGGCGCTACGAGCAGTACTTC.

The genes are TRBV6-5 and TRBJ1-1; TRBD1 might be the D (6 bases). CDR3 length equals 14 residues. In germline, CDR1 is MNHEY, CDR2 SVGAGI. V lost 5 bases and J lost 3, with 13 bases in between. CDR3 sequence (DNA): TGTGCCAGCAGTCACGGACAGCTGCACACTGAAGCTTTCTTT. This translates into CASSHGQLHTEAFF.

This clone showed up just once. The V call is TRBV2, the J call TRBJ2-1; no reliable D call. CDR1 is SNHLY, CDR2 FYNNEI, per germline. This CDR3 contains 14 residues. V was pared by 5 bases and J by 0 bases, with 8 bases between. The CDR3 DNA follows: TGTGCCAGCAGTAATCTCCCCTCCTACAATGAGCAGTTCTTC. Translation: CASSNLPSYNEQFF.

The chain couples TRBV5-6 to TRBJ2-7, with D tentatively TRBD2 (5 bases). Trimming cost V 3 bases and J 2 bases, with 15 bases left between them. The CDR3 totals 15 residues. Per germline, CDR1 SGHDT and CDR2 YYEEEE. The CDR3 DNA reads as TGTGCCAGCAGCTATTTAGGAGGAGTTGCCTACGAGCAGTACTTC. As protein: CASSYLGGVAYEQYF.

V and J are TRBV7-7 and TRBJ2-3; a possible D gene is TRBD1 (6 bases). V lost 1 base and J lost 6, with 17 bases in between. Germline V gene data show CDR1 as SSHAT and CDR2 as FNYEAQ (reference sequence). The CDR3 sequence is 16 residues long. In DNA, the CDR3 is TGTGCCAGCAGCTTAGGTCTCGACAGGTCCGTGGATACGCAGTATTTT. Translated: CASSLGLDRSVDTQYF.